This T cell receptor (beta chain) was recovered during a study of cytomegalovirus exposure and HLA in healthy donors. Findings and caveats of the study: Some V segments, including TRBV6-2 and TRBV6-3, were excluded as indistinguishable. The authors confirmed in vitro that a few CMV-associated chains were specific for CMV antigens.

Comments on this clone: Its target is unknown.

The J segment lost 10 bases and the V segment lost 3 bases, leaving 8 bases of the junction unmatched. Germline-derived CDR1 and CDR2 are SGHDN and FVKESK. This CDR3 has 15 residues. Healthy bone marrow donors formed the donor group. In the PCR, 60 Vbeta and 13 Jbeta primers were used. The repertoire was sequenced with immunoSEQ multiplex PCR; TCRdb's copy has only in-frame clones and lacks some. The table includes over 150,000 clones, 77% detected once. The chain uses TRBV14 and TRBJ2-1; TRBD2 aligns across 11 bases. This sequence was found in a woman aged 25 to 45 in good health and CMV-seropositive. Sequencing was performed on PBMCs. The chain's CDR3 is CASSQGLAERQEQFF. The CDR3 DNA reads TGTGCCAGCAGCCAGGGACTAGCGGAACGACAGGAGCAGTTCTTC.